These T cell receptor beta chains were read from a single sample in a study of cytomegalovirus exposure and HLA in healthy donors. Assay used: immunoSEQ multiplex PCR; TCRdb lists only in-frame clones, some missing. The sample lists approximately 110,000 clones, more than 70% occurring once. The specimen sequenced was PBMCs. The receptors come from a man younger than 45 in good health and CMV-seronegative. The CDR3 runs from the conserved cysteine through the conserved F or W. Each record gives: V gene, J gene, D gene, clone size, CDR3 DNA, CDR3 protein. The D gene is left open where the match is weak. Part of the rows lack a size; the others show once, few, many or a class for expanded clones.

TRBV10-3	TRBJ1-1	-	-	TGTGCCATCAGTGCCGGGATGAACACTGAAGCTTTCTTT	CAISAGMNTEAFF
TRBV2	TRBJ2-7	TRBD2	-	TGTGCCAGCAGTGTAGCGGGACTAGCGTTCTACGAGCAGTACTTC	CASSVAGLAFYEQYF
TRBV11-2	TRBJ1-1	-	-	TGTGCCAGCAGCTTCCAATTTAGCACTGAAGCTTTCTTT	CASSFQFSTEAFF
TRBV19	TRBJ2-7	-	once	TGTGCCAGTAGCCGGCCCAGGGGTCTCGAGCAGTACTTC	CASSRPRGLEQYF
TRBV28	TRBJ2-3	-	-	TGTGCCAGCAGTCTGGACAGAAACACAGATACGCAGTATTTT	CASSLDRNTDTQYF
TRBV14	TRBJ2-7	-	-	TGTGCCAGCAGCCGAGTGCTTTTTTACGAGCAGTACTTC	CASSRVLFYEQYF
TRBV30	TRBJ2-1	-	-	TGTGCCTGGAGTGAACAAACAGGCAATGAGCAGTTCTTC	CAWSEQTGNEQFF
TRBV19	TRBJ2-3	-	-	TGTGCCAGTACCCAGGATGTCGCAGATACGCAGTATTTT	CASTQDVADTQYF
TRBV30	TRBJ1-3	-	-	TGTGCCTGGAGTCGGAGACAGTACTCTGGAAACACCATATATTTT	CAWSRRQYSGNTIYF
TRBV5-4	TRBJ2-7	-	once	TGTGCCAGCAGCCCGTTGGACAGTAATTCCGAGCAGTACTTC	CASSPLDSNSEQYF
TRBV4-1	TRBJ2-2	TRBD2	-	TGCGCCAGCAGCCAAGATCGGGGGGTGGCGGGCACCGGGGAGCTGTTTTTT	CASSQDRGVAGTGELFF
TRBV4-1	TRBJ1-1	-	few	TGCGCCAGCAGCCAAGTTGGAGGGGAAGCTTTCTTT	CASSQVGGEAFF
TRBV27	TRBJ2-7	TRBD1	-	TGTGCCAGCAGTTTATTCGGGCAGGGGGCTTACGAGCAGTACTTC	CASSLFGQGAYEQYF
TRBV19	TRBJ1-5	-	-	TGTGCCAGTAGTATAGGAGGGCAGGGGAATAATCAGCCCCAGCATTTT	CASSIGGQGNNQPQHF
TRBV6-5	TRBJ2-3	-	-	TGTGCCAGCAGCCTAAGCCGGGGGGATACGCAGTATTTT	CASSLSRGDTQYF
TRBV10-3	TRBJ1-1	-	-	TGTGCCATCAGGGGGAGAGACACTGAAGCTTTCTTT	CAIRGRDTEAFF
TRBV7-9	TRBJ1-3	TRBD1	-	TGTGCCAGCAGCTTAGTACGTGGGGACAGGGACATCGGAAACACCATATATTTT	CASSLVRGDRDIGNTIYF
TRBV5-4	TRBJ1-3	TRBD1	once	TGTGCCAGCAGCACCAGGGGGCTTAACTCTGGAAACACCATATATTTT	CASSTRGLNSGNTIYF
TRBV28	TRBJ1-1	-	-	TGTGCCAGCAGTTTTAGGGGGTTGACTGAAGCTTTCTTT	CASSFRGLTEAFF
TRBV28	TRBJ1-4	TRBD1	-	TGTGCCAGCAGCTCAGGGGGCCGGGAAAAACTGTTTTTT	CASSSGGREKLFF
TRBV7-8	TRBJ2-7	TRBD1	-	TGTGCCAGCAGCGCGACAGGGAACGAGCAGTACTTC	CASSATGNEQYF
TRBV29-1	TRBJ2-3	TRBD2	-	TGCAGCGTTGGAGCGGGAGGAGATACGCAGTATTTT	CSVGAGGDTQYF
TRBV15	TRBJ2-7	TRBD1	-	TGTGCCACCAGCCGCCGAAACCCGGGACAGGGTGACCACGAGCAGTACTTC	CATSRRNPGQGDHEQYF
TRBV27	TRBJ2-4	-	once	TGTGCCAGCAGTCCCTCCCTAGCCAAAAACATTCAGTACTTC	CASSPSLAKNIQYF
TRBV29-1	TRBJ2-2	TRBD1	-	TGCAGCGTCCTGGGACAGATGAACACCGGGGAGCTGTTTTTT	CSVLGQMNTGELFF
TRBV4-1	TRBJ2-1	-	-	TGCGCCAGCAGCCAAGATCACCGGGTAGACGCCTACAATGAGCAGTTCTTC	CASSQDHRVDAYNEQFF
TRBV18	TRBJ2-2	-	-	TGTGCCAGCTCACCCACTTCCCCAGGCACCGGGGAGCTGTTTTTT	CASSPTSPGTGELFF
TRBV5-1	TRBJ2-7	TRBD1	-	TGCGCCAGCGGCTTGACAGGGTTCTCCTACGAGCAGTACTTC	CASGLTGFSYEQYF
TRBV19	TRBJ2-1	-	few	TGTGCCAGTAGTATGAAGCTCGGCAATGAGCAGTTCTTC	CASSMKLGNEQFF
TRBV4-3	TRBJ1-3	-	-	TGCGCCAGCAGCCAAGCCCTTCAGGCGACCTCTGGAAACACCATATATTTT	CASSQALQATSGNTIYF
TRBV29-1	TRBJ2-5	-	-	TGCAGCGTTGAAGGGCCAGAGACCCAGTACTTC	CSVEGPETQYF
TRBV19	TRBJ1-1	-	once	TGTGCCAGTAGTCTCAGGCAGATGAACACTGAAGCTTTCTTT	CASSLRQMNTEAFF
TRBV6-1	TRBJ2-7	-	-	TGTGCCAGCAGTGACGTCTACGAGCAGTACTTC	CASSDVYEQYF
TRBV7-9	TRBJ1-1	-	-	TGTGCCAGCAGCTTACAGGGCTTAAACACTGAAGCTTTCTTT	CASSLQGLNTEAFF
TRBV6-5	TRBJ2-7	TRBD1	few	TGTGCCAGCAGTTACTCGGGACAGGGGGCCTCCTACGAGCAGTACTTC	CASSYSGQGASYEQYF
TRBV27	TRBJ1-2	TRBD1	-	TGTGCCAGCAGTGCCCAAGGGGACAGCTATGGCTACACCTTC	CASSAQGDSYGYTF
TRBV7-2	TRBJ2-1	-	few	TGTGCCAGCAGCTCCCGGGATAGTAATTACAATGAGCAGTTCTTC	CASSSRDSNYNEQFF
TRBV9	TRBJ2-3	-	-	TGTGCCAGCAGCGTCGGGGGAGCGGCGCAGTATTTT	CASSVGGAAQYF
TRBV29-1	TRBJ2-3	TRBD2	-	TGCAGCTGCAACGGACTAGCGGGGGAAAGCACAGATACGCAGTATTTT	CSCNGLAGESTDTQYF
TRBV10-3	TRBJ2-1	TRBD2	-	TGTGCCATCAGTGACTTAGCGGGGGGGCCTAATGAGCAGTTCTTC	CAISDLAGGPNEQFF
TRBV2	TRBJ1-2	-	once	TGTGCCAGCAGTGGGCAGAACTATGGCTACACCTTC	CASSGQNYGYTF